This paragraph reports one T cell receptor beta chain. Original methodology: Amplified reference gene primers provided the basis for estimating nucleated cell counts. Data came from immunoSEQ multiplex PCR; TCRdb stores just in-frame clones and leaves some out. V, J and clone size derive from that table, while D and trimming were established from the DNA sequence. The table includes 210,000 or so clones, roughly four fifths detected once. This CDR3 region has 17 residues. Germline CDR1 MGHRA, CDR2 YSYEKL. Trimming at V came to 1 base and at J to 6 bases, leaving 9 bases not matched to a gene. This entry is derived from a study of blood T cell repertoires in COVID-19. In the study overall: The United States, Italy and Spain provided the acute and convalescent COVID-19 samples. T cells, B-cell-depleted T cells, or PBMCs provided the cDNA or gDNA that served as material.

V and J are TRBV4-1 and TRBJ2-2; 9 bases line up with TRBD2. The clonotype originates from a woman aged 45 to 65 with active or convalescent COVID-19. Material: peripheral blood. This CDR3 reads CASSQVASGGRAGELFF. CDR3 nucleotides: TGCGCCAGCAGCCAAGTTGCGAGCGGGGGGCGCGCCGGGGAGCTGTTTTTT.